This TCR beta chain emerged from a study of blood T cell repertoires in COVID-19. Across the whole study: Spain, Italy and the United States supplied samples that represented acute and convalescent COVID-19. The analysed material was cDNA or gDNA that came from T cells, B-cell-depleted T cells, or PBMCs.

Original processing methods: Reference gene primer amplification gave estimated nucleated cell counts. Sequencing was performed with immunoSEQ multiplex PCR; in TCRdb, only in-frame clones are kept and a portion is missing. D and trimming were read from the DNA, whereas the V and J calls and clone size are those reported in that table. The sample includes 350,000 to 400,000 clones, about 88% of them seen just once. The CDR3 length is 16 residues. The V and J ends lost 0 bases and 8 bases respectively, with 17 bases between them. Germline V gene sequence: CDR1 SGDLS, CDR2 YYNGEE. The sequence was obtained from a woman aged 60-75 years with COVID-19, enrolled during active disease. Sequencing was done on a sample of peripheral blood. The rearrangement uses TRBV9 and TRBJ1-4; D not certain. CDR3 DNA: TGTGCCAGCAGCGTAGAAAGTGGGCAGCCGTGGGAAAAACTGTTTTTT. It specifies CASSVESGQPWEKLFF.